This T cell receptor (beta chain) was recorded in a study of T cells in localized non-small cell lung cancer. Germline V gene lookup returns CDR1 SGHRS and CDR2 YFSETQ. The CDR3 is 17 amino acids. The trim removed 3 bases at V and 5 bases at J, leaving 12 bases unmatched. About this clone itself: Its matching antigen is unknown.

Findings and limits, study-wide: In adjacent lung, a median roughly 60 of the top 100 tumor clones were found. Higher blood T cell density tracked longer overall survival. The tumor had only one region sequenced, so heterogeneity remains possible. Adjacent uninvolved lung had the highest clonality, suggesting focused antigen responses.

Assay used: immunoSEQ multiplex PCR; TCRdb lists only in-frame clones, some missing. The sample includes about 52,000 clones, around 87% seen only once; the top ten take less than 20%. The gene calls are TRBV5-1 and TRBJ2-2, with 8 bases lining up with TRBD1. Sequenced here: PBMCs, sampled before any cancer treatment. The origin of this receptor is a female donor with stage II lung adenocarcinoma. For the CDR3, the DNA is TGCGCCAGCAGCTATCCCTTGGGGACAGGACGTACCGGGGAGCTGTTTTTT. Translation gives CASSYPLGTGRTGELFF.